This is a list of T cell receptor beta chains from one sample in a study of blood T cell repertoires in COVID-19. The repertoire was sequenced with immunoSEQ multiplex PCR; TCRdb's copy has only in-frame clones and lacks some. The sample carries some 150,000 clones, approximately 85% recorded once. Sample: peripheral blood. The receptor set was obtained from a woman aged 55-69 years with COVID-19, enrolled during active disease. The CDR3 runs from the conserved cysteine through the conserved F or W. A D gene is named only where the DNA matches it firmly.

V gene	D gene	J gene	CDR3 protein	CDR3 DNA
TRBV7-2	TRBD2	TRBJ2-2	CASSLPGLAVTGELFF	TGTGCCAGCAGCTTACCCGGACTAGCTGTCACCGGGGAGCTGTTTTTT
TRBV7-3	TRBD1	TRBJ2-7	CASSLYAGQGYEQYF	TGTGCCAGCAGCTTATATGCCGGACAGGGATACGAGCAGTACTTC
TRBV10-3	TRBD1	TRBJ2-2	CAISQDRGPIGELFF	TGTGCCATCAGCCAGGACAGGGGGCCTATCGGGGAGCTGTTTTTT
TRBV27	-	TRBJ2-7	CASSFGGAIPGEQYF	TGTGCCAGCAGTTTTGGAGGGGCAATTCCTGGGGAGCAGTACTTC
TRBV5-1	TRBD2	TRBJ2-1	CASSLRASGGGEQFF	TGCGCCAGCAGCTTGAGGGCTAGCGGGGGTGGTGAGCAGTTCTTC
TRBV6-4	-	TRBJ1-3	CASRQGRPNTIYF	TGTGCCAGCAGACAGGGTCGACCAAACACCATATATTTT
TRBV28	-	TRBJ1-4	CASSFQQGGGEKLFF	TGTGCCAGCAGTTTCCAACAGGGAGGGGGTGAAAAACTGTTTTTT
TRBV10-3	-	TRBJ2-3	CAITRGPADTQYF	TGTGCCATCACGCGGGGGCCTGCAGATACGCAGTATTTT
TRBV18	-	TRBJ2-7	CASSPLDRPYEQYF	TGTGCCAGCTCACCCTTGGACAGACCCTACGAGCAGTACTTC
TRBV9	-	TRBJ1-1	CASSVGGRALGGTEAFF	TGTGCCAGCAGCGTAGGGGGGAGGGCCCTAGGAGGGACTGAAGCTTTCTTT
TRBV3-1/TRBV3-2	TRBD1	TRBJ1-3	CASSLQGAGNTIYF	TGTGCCAGCAGTTTACAGGGGGCTGGAAACACCATATATTTT